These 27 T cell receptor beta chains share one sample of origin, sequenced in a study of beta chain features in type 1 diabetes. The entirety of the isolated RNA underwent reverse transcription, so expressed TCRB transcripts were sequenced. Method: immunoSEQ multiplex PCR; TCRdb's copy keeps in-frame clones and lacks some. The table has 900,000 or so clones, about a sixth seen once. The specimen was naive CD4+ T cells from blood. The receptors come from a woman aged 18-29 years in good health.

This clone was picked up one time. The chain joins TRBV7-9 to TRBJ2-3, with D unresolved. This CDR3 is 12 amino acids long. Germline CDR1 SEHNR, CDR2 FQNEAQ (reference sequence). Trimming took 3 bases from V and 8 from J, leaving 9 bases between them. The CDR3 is CASSFGGSTQYF. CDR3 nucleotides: TGTGCCAGCAGCTTCGGCGGAAGTACGCAGTATTTT.

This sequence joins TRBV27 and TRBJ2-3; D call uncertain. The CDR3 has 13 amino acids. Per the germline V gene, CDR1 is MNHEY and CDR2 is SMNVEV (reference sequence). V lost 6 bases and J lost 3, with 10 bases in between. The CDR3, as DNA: TGTGCCAGCAGCCGCGTTAGGACAGATACGCAGTATTTT. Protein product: CASSRVRTDTQYF.

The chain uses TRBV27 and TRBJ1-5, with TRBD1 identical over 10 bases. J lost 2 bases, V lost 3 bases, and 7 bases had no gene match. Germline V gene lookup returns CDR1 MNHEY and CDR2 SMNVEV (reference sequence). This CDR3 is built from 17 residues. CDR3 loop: CASSLGQGIGGNQPQHF. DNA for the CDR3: TGTGCCAGCAGTTTGGGACAGGGGATAGGGGGCAATCAGCCCCAGCATTTT.

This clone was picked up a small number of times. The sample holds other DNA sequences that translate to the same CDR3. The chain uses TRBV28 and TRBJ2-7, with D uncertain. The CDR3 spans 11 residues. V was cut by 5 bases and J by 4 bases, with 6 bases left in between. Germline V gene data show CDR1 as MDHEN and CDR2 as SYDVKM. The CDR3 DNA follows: TGTGCCAGCAGTGACCTTTACGAGCAGTACTTC. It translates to CASSDLYEQYF.

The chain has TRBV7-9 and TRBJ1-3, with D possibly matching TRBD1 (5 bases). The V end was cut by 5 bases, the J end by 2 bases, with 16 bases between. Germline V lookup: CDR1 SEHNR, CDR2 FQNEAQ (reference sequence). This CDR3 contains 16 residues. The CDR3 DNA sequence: TGTGCCAGCAGCCGATCAGGGACGTCCACTGGAAACACCATATATTTT. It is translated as CASSRSGTSTGNTIYF.

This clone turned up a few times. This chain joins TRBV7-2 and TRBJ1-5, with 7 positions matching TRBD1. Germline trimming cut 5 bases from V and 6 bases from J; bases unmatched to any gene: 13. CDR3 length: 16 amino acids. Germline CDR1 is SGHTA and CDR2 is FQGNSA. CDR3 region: CASSALTGEKGQPQHF. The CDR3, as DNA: TGTGCCAGCAGCGCGTTAACAGGGGAGAAGGGTCAGCCCCAGCATTTT. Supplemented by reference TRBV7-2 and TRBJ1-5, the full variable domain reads GAGVSQSPSNKVTEKGKDVELRCDPISGHTALYWYRQSLGQGLEFLIYFQGNSAPDKSGLPSDRFSAERTGGSVSTLTIQRTQQEDSAVYLCASSALTGEKGQPQHFGDGTRLSIL.

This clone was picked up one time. The chain's CDR3 is CASSARTGLGLGTYEQYF. CDR3 bases: TGTGCCAGCAGTGCCCGGACAGGGCTGGGACTAGGAACCTACGAGCAGTACTTC. V usage is TRBV2 and J usage is TRBJ2-7; either TRBD1 or TRBD2 may supply D (8 bases each). The V end lost 4 bases, the J end lost 2 bases, and 24 bases lay between the germline ends. CDR1 SNHLY and CDR2 FYNNEI come from the germline V gene. This CDR3 contains 18 residues.

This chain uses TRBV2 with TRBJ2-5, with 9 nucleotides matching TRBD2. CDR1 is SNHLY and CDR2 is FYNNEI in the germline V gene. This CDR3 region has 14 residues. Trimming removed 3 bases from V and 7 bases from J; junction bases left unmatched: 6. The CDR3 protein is CASSEREGFGTQYF. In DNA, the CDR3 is TGTGCCAGCAGTGAGCGGGAGGGGTTCGGGACCCAGTACTTC.

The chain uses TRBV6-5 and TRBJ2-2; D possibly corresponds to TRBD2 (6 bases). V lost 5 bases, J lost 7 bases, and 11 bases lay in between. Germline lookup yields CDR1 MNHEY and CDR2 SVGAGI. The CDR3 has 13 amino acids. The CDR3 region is CASSRGNFGELFF. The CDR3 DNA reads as TGTGCCAGCAGTCGGGGGAATTTCGGGGAGCTGTTTTTT.

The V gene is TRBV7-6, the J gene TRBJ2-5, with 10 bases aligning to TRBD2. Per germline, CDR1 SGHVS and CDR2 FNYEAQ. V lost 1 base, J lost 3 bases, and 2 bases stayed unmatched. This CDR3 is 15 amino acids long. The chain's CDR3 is CASSLGSGRKETQYF. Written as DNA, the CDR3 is TGTGCCAGCAGCTTAGGTAGCGGGAGGAAAGAGACCCAGTACTTC.

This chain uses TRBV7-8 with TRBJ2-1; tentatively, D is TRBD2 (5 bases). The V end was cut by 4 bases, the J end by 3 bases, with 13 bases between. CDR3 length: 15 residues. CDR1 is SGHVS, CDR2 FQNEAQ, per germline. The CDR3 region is CASSYSIGGYNEQFF. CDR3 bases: TGTGCCAGCAGCTACTCAATAGGAGGCTACAATGAGCAGTTCTTC.

The CDR3 region is CASSERQGGNEKLFF. In nucleotides, the CDR3 is TGTGCCAGCAGTGAGAGACAGGGAGGGAATGAAAAACTGTTTTTT. The gene calls are TRBV25-1 and TRBJ1-4; 7 positions match TRBD1. Germline CDR1 is MGHDK and CDR2 is SYGVNS. Unmatched junction bases numbered 6, after V lost 3 bases and J lost 5 bases. The CDR3 totals 15 residues.

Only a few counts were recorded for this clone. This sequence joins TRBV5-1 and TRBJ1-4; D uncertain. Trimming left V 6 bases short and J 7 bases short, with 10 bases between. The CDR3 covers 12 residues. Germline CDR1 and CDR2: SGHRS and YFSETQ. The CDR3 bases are TGCGCCAGCACCGGGAGAGGTGAAAAACTGTTTTTT. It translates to CASTGRGEKLFF.

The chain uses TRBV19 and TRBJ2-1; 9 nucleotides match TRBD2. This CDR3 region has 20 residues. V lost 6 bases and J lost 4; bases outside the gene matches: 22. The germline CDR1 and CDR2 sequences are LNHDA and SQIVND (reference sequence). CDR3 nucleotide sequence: TGTGCCAGTAGCCCCGTGGGGGGACTAGCTTCTAGAGCGGGGTACAATGAGCAGTTCTTC. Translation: CASSPVGGLASRAGYNEQFF.

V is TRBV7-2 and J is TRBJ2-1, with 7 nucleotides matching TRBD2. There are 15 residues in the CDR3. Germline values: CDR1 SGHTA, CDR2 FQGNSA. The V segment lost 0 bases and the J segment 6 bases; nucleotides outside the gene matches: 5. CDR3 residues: CASSLAGGPFNEQFF. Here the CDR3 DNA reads TGTGCCAGCAGCTTAGCGGGAGGGCCTTTCAATGAGCAGTTCTTC.

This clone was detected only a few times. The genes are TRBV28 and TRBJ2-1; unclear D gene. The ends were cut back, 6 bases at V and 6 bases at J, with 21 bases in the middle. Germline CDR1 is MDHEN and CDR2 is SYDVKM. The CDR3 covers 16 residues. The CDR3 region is CASSPNPGLKPNEQFF. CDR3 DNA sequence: TGTGCCAGCAGCCCGAATCCAGGTCTGAAACCCAATGAGCAGTTCTTC.

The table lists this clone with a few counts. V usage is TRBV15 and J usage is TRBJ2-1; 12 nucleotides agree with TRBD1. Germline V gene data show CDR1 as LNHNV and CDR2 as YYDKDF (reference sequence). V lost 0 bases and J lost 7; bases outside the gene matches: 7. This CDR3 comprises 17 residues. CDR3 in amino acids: CATSRDTGTGGLNEQFF. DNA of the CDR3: TGTGCCACCAGCAGAGACACCGGGACAGGGGGCTTAAATGAGCAGTTCTTC.

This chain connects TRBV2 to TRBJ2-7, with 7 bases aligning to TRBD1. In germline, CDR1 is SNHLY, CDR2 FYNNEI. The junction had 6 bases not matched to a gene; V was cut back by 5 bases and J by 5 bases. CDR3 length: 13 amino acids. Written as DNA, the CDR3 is TGTGCCAGCAGTCAGACAGGGATCCACGAGCAGTACTTC. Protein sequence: CASSQTGIHEQYF.

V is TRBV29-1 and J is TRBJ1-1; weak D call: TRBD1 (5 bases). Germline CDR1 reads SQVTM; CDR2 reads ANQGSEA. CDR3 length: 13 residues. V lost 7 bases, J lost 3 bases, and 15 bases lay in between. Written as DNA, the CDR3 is TGCAGCGGCCGATATCGGGGGGACACTGAAGCTTTCTTT. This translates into CSGRYRGDTEAFF.

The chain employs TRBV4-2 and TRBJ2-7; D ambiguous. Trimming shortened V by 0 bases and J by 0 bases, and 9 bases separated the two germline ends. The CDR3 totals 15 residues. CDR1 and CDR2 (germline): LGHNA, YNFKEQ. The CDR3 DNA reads TGTGCCAGCAGCCAAGATACGGCGATCTCCTACGAGCAGTACTTC. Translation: CASSQDTAISYEQYF.

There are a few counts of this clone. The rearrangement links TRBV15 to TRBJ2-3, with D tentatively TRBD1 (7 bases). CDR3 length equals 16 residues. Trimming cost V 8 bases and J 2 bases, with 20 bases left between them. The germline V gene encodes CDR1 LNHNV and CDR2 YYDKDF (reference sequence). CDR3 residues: CATSVGAGGLTDTQYF. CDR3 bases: TGTGCCACCTCAGTGGGGGCAGGGGGACTCACAGATACGCAGTATTTT.

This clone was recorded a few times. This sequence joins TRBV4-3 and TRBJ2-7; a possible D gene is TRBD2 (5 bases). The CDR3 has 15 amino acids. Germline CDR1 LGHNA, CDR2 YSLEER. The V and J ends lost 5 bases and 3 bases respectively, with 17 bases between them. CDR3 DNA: TGCGCCAGCAGCTCAATTCCGGGAATAGGCTACGAGCAGTACTTC. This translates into CASSSIPGIGYEQYF.

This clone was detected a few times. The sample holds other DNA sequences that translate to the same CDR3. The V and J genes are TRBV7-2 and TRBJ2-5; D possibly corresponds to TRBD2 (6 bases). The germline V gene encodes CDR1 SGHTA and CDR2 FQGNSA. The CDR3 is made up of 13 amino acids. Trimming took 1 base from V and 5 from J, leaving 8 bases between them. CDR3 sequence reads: CASSLDREETQYF. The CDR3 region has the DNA TGTGCCAGCAGCTTAGACCGGGAGGAGACCCAGTACTTC.

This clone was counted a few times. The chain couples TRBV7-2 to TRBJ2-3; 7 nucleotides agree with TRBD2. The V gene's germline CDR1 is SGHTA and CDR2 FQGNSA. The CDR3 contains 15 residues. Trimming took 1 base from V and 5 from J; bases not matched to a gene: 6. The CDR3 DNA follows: TGTGCCAGCAGCTTAGTCTGGGGAGGGGTAGATACGCAGTATTTT. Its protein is CASSLVWGGVDTQYF.

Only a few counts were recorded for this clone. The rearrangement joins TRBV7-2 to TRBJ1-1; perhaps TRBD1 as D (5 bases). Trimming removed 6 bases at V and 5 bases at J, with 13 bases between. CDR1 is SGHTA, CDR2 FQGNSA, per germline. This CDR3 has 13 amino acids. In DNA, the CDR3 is TGTGCCAGCAGACAAACAGGTGGGACTGAAGCTTTCTTT. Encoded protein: CASRQTGGTEAFF.

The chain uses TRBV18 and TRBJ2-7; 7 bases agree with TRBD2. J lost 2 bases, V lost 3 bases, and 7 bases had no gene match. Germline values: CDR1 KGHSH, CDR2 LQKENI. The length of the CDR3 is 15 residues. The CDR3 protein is CASSPGGEGTYEQYF. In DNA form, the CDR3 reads TGTGCCAGCTCACCGGGAGGGGAGGGTACCTACGAGCAGTACTTC. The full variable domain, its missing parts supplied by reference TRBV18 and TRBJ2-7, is NAGVMQNPRHLVRRRGQEARLRCSPMKGHSHVYWYRQLPEEGLKFMVYLQKENIIDESGMPKERFSAEFPKEGPSILRIQQVVRGDSAAYFCASSPGGEGTYEQYFGPGTRLTVT.

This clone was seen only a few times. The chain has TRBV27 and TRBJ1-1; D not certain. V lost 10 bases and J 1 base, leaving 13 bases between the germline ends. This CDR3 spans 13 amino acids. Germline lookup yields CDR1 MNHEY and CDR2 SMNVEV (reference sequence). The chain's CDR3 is CATKRMGNTEAFF. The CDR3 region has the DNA TGTGCCACCAAGAGAATGGGGAACACTGAAGCTTTCTTT.